The 5 T cell receptor beta chains below were found in one sample sequenced in a study of control samples from healthy donors and cancer patients. The data were produced by immunoSEQ multiplex PCR, yet TCRdb's version contains in-frame clones alone and is incomplete. The sample records 150,000 to 170,000 clones, about 94% being singletons. Sample: blood. These receptors all come from a man aged 40-49 years in good health.

V is TRBV7-6 and J is TRBJ1-4; D is ambiguous. Germline V CDR1 and CDR2: SGHVS, FNYEAQ. V was cut by 5 bases and J by 8 bases, with 12 bases left in between. This CDR3 region has 13 residues. The CDR3 spells CASSIREGEKLFF. The CDR3 nucleotides read TGTGCCAGCAGCATCCGGGAAGGAGAAAAACTGTTTTTT.

This clone was seen only once. The rearrangement links TRBV29-1 to TRBJ1-2; D call uncertain. The germline gives CDR1 SQVTM, CDR2 ANQGSEA. This CDR3 comprises 13 residues. V gave up 7 bases and J gave up 5 bases, with 17 bases separating them. CDR3 bases: TGCAGCGCCAGGAGGGCAGACGCTTATGGCTACACCTTC. This gives the protein CSARRADAYGYTF.

The chain has TRBV18 and TRBJ2-7; no firm D call. The germline V gene has CDR1 KGHSH and CDR2 LQKENI. V gave up 3 bases and J gave up 2 bases, with 8 bases separating them. CDR3 length equals 13 residues. The CDR3 bases are TGTGCCAGCTCACCGTCCCCGGCCTACGAGCAGTACTTC. It encodes CASSPSPAYEQYF.

This chain joins TRBV10-3 and TRBJ2-7, with D possibly being TRBD1 or TRBD2 (5 bases each). The V gene's germline CDR1 is ENHRY and CDR2 SYGVKD. Trimming cost V 10 bases and J 3 bases, with 13 bases left between them. The CDR3 runs 12 residues. The CDR3 sequence: CATWGGGYEQYF. As DNA, the CDR3 is TGTGCCACCTGGGGTGGGGGCTACGAGCAGTACTTC.

The J gene is TRBJ1-5, the V gene TRBV27, with 8 bases lining up with TRBD1. The CDR3 contains 16 residues. With 5 bases clipped from V and 4 bases from J, the junction kept 10 bases outside the gene matches. Germline CDR1 and CDR2: MNHEY and SMNVEV (reference sequence). The CDR3: CASSPLGQGKNQPQHF. Written as DNA, the CDR3 is TGTGCCAGCAGTCCGCTCGGACAGGGTAAAAATCAGCCCCAGCATTTT.